This T cell receptor (beta chain) is from a study of tumor-infiltrating lymphocytes in primary liver carcinoma. This CDR3 has 13 amino acids. Per germline, CDR1 SGHNT and CDR2 YENEEA. With around 490 ng total RNA as template and a constant-region primer, TCR beta cDNA was made. Libraries for TCR beta were built through three nested multiplex PCR rounds, which together made up a slightly modified ARM-PCR procedure. TRBV1-TRBV30 forward primers paired with a C-beta reverse primer drove the first two PCR rounds, approximately 11 cycles each. One entry per CDR3 protein results from TCRdb running MiXCR on the multiplex PCR reads. This table holds about 200,000 distinct CDR3 sequences, about 61% found once. Comment on this clonotype: Compared with germline, one end of the junction differs, possibly owing to a read error.

Researchers drew blood RNA from unsorted whole blood and extracted germline DNA as well. Investigators obtained approximately 4.3 milliliters of peripheral blood ahead of surgery. The rearrangement joins TRBV11-3 to TRBJ2-1, with D possibly being TRBD2 (7 bases). Sequenced input: peripheral blood. The source is a woman aged 55 to 70 with primary liver carcinoma and hepatitis B virus infection. The CDR3 DNA follows: TGTGCCAGCGACGGGGGGCTTAACAATGAGCGGTTCTTC. Its translation: CASDGGLNNERFF.